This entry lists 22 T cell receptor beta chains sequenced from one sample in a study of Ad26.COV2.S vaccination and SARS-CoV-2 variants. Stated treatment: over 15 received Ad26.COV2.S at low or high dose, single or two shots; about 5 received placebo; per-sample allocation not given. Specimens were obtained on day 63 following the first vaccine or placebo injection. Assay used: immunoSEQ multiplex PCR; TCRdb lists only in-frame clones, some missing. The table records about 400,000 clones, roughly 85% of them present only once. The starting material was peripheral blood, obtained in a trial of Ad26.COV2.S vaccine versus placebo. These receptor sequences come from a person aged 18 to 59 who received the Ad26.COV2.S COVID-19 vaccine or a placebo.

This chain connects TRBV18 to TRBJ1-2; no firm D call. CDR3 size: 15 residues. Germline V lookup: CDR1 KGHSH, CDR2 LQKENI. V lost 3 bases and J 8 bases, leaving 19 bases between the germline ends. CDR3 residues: CASSPLRGKEVGYTF. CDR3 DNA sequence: TGTGCCAGCTCACCTCTTCGGGGAAAGGAAGTGGGCTACACCTTC.

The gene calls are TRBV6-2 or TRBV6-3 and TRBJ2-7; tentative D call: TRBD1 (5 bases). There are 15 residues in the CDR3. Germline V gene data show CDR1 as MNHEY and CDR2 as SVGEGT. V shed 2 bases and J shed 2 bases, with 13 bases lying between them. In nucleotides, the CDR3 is TGTGCCAGCAGTTACGGGGCAGATACTGCCTACGAGCAGTACTTC. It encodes CASSYGADTAYEQYF.

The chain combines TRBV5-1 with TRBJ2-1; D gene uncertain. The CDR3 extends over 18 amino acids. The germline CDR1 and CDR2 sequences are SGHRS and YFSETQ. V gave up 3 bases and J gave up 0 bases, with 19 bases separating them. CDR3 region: CASSSGGGSRSSYNEQFF. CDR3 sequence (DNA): TGCGCCAGCAGCTCCGGCGGCGGCAGCCGCAGCTCCTACAATGAGCAGTTCTTC.

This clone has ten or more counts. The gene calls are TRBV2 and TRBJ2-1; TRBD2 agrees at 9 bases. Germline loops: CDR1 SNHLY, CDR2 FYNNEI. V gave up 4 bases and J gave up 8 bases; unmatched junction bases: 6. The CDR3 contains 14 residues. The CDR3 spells CASSGIAGEHEQFF. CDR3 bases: TGTGCCAGCAGTGGGATAGCGGGAGAACATGAGCAGTTCTTC.

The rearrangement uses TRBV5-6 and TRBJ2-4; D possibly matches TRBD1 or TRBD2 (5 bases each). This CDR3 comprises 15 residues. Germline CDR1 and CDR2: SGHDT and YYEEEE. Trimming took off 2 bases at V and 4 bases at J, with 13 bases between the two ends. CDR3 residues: CASSFPGTVKNIQYF. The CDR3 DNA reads TGTGCCAGCAGCTTCCCCGGGACGGTGAAAAACATTCAGTACTTC.

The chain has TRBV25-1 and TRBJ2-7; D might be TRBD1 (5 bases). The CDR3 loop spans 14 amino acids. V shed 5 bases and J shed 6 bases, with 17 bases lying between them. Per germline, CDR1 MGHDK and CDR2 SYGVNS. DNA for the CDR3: TGTGCCAGCAGTCGACCAGGGCCCCAAGGCGAGCAGTACTTC. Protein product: CASSRPGPQGEQYF.

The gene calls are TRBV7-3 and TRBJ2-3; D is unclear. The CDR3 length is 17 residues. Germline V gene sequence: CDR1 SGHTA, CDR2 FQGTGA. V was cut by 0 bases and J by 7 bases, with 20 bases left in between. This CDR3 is CASSLTGFGTLQNTQYF. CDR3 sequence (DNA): TGTGCCAGCAGCTTAACGGGTTTCGGCACACTTCAGAATACGCAGTATTTT.

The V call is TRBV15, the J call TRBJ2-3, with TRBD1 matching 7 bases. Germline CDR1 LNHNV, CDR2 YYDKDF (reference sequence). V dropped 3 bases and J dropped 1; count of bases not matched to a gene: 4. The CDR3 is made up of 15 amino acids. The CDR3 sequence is CATSRDTGGTDTQYF. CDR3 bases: TGTGCCACCAGCAGGGATACAGGGGGCACAGATACGCAGTATTTT.

The CDR3 is CASSFFGFGNTIYF. CDR3 sequence (DNA): TGTGCCAGCAGCTTTTTCGGGTTTGGAAACACCATATATTTT. This chain uses TRBV5-6 with TRBJ1-3; D gene ambiguous. The germline V gene encodes CDR1 SGHDT and CDR2 YYEEEE. Between the trimmed V and J ends, which lost 2 bases and 3 bases, there was a span of 9 bases. This CDR3 region has 14 residues.

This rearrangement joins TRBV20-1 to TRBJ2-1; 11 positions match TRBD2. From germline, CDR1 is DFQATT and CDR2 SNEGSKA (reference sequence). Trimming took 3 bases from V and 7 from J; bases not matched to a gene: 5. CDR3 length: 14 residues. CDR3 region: CSASGASGRNEQFF. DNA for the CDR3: TGCAGTGCTAGTGGGGCTAGCGGGAGGAATGAGCAGTTCTTC.

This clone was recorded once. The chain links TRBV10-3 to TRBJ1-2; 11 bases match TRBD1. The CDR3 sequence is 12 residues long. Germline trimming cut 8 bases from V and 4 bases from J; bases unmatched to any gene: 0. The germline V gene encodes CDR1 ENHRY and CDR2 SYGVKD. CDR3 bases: TGTGCCATCGGGACAGGGGGCTATGGCTACACCTTC. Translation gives CAIGTGGYGYTF.

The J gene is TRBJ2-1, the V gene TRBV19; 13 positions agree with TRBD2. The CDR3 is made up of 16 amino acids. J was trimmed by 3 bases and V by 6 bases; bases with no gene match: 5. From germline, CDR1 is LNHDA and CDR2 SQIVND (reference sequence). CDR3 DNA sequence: TGTGCCAGTAGGAGACTAGCGGGGGGCTACTACAATGAGCAGTTCTTC. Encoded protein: CASRRLAGGYYNEQFF.

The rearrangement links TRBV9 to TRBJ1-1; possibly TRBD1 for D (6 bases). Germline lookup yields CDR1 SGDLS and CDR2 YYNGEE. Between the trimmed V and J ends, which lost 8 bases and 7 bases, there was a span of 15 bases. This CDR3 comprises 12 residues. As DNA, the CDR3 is TGTGCCAGTCAGGGGTTTTATGGTGAAGCTTTCTTT. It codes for CASQGFYGEAFF.

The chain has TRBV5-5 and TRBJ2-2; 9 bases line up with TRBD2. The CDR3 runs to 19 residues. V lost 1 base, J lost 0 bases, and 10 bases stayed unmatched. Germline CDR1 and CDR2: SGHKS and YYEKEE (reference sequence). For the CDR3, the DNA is TGTGCCAGCAGCTTGTCTCTAGTAGCGGGAGTCGCGAACACCGGGGAGCTGTTTTTT. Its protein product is CASSLSLVAGVANTGELFF.

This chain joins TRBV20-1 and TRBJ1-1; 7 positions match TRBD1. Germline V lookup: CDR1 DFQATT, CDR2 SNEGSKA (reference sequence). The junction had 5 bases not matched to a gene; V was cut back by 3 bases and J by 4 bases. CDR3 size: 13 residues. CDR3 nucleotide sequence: TGCAGTGCTAGTCTCCCAGGGGGCACTGAAGCTTTCTTT. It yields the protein CSASLPGGTEAFF.

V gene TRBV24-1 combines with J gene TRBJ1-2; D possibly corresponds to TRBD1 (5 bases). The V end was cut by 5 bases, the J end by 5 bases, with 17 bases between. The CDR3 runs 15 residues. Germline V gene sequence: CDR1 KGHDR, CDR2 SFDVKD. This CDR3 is CATSAFRDGEYGYTF. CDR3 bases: TGTGCCACCAGTGCCTTCCGGGACGGGGAATATGGCTACACCTTC.

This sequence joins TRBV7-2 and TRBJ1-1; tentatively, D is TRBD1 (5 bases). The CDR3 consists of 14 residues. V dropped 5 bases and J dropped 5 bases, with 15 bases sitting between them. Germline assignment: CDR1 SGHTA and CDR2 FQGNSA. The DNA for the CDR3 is TGTGCCAGCAGCCGGAGGTACGGGGGAACTGAAGCTTTCTTT. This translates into CASSRRYGGTEAFF. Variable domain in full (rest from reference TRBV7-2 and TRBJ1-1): GAGVSQSPSNKVTEKGKDVELRCDPISGHTALYWYRQSLGQGLEFLIYFQGNSAPDKSGLPSDRFSAERTGGSVSTLTIQRTQQEDSAVYLCASSRRYGGTEAFFGQGTRLTVV.

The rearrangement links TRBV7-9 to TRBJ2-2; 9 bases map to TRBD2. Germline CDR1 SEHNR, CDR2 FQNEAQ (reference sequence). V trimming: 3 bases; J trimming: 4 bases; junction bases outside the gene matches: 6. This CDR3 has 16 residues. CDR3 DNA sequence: TGTGCCAGCAGCTTGGTAGCGGGAGATCTCACCGGGGAGCTGTTTTTT. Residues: CASSLVAGDLTGELFF.

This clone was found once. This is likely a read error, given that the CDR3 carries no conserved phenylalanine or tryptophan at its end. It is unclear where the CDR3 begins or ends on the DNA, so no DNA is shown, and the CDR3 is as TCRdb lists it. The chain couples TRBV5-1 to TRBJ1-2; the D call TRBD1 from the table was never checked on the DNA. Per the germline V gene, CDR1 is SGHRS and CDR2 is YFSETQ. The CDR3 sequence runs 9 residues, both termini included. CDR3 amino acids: CASSNIPGH.

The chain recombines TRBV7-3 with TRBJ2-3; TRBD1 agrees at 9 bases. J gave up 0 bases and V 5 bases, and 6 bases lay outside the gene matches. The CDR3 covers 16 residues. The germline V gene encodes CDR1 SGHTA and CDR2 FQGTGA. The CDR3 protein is CASSLGQGHSTDTQYF. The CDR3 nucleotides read TGTGCCAGCAGCCTGGGACAGGGCCACAGCACAGATACGCAGTATTTT. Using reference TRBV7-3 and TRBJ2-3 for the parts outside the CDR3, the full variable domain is GAGVSQTPSNKVTEKGKYVELRCDPISGHTALYWYRQSLGQGPEFLIYFQGTGAADDSGLPNDRFFAVRPEGSVSTLKIQRTERGDSAVYLCASSLGQGHSTDTQYFGPGTRLTVL.

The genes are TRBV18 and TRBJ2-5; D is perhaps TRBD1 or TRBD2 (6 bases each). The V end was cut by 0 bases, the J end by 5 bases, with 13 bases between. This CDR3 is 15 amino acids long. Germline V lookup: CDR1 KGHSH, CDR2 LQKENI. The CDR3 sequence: CASSPPGGPPETQYF. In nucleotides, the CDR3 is TGTGCCAGCTCACCACCAGGGGGGCCCCCGGAGACCCAGTACTTC.

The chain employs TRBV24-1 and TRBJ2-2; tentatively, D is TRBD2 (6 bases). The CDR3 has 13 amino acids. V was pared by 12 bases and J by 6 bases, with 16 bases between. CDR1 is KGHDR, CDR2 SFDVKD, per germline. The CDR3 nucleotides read TGTGCCTCGGAGGGTTCTACGTCCGGGGAGCTGTTTTTT. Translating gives CASEGSTSGELFF.